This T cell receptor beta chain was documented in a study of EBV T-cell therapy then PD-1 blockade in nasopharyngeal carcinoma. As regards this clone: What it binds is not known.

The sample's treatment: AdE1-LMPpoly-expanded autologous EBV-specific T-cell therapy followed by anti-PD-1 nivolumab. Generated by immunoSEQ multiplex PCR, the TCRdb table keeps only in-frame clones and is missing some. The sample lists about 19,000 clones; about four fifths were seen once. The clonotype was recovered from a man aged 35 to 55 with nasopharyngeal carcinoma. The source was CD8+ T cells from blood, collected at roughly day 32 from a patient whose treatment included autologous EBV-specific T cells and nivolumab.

CDR3 loop: CASSSGTGLTPLHF. The CDR3 DNA reads as TGTGCCAGCAGCTCCGGGACAGGGCTTACACCCCTCCACTTT. V gene TRBV5-4 combines with J gene TRBJ1-6; 9 nucleotides align to TRBD1. The germline gives CDR1 SGHNT, CDR2 YYREEE (reference sequence). J lost 11 bases, V lost 3 bases, and 6 bases had no gene match. CDR3 length equals 14 residues.